The clone carrying this T cell receptor beta chain was counted a few times. The data stem from a study of blood T cell repertoires in COVID-19. Study-wide background: Material from acute and convalescent COVID-19 was sourced from the United States, Italy and Spain.

This table comes from immunoSEQ multiplex PCR, and its TCRdb copy is limited to in-frame clones, with some not included. The sample yields hundreds of thousands of clones, 80% seen once. Germline CDR1 is MRHNA and CDR2 is SNTAGT. CDR3 length: 14 amino acids. With 3 bases removed from V and 10 bases from J, the gap between germline ends came to 16 bases. Assignment of participants to cohorts was predicated upon participant-reported clinical history. The sequenced material came from PBMCs or T cells enriched from blood (not recorded which). The receptor comes from a man aged 30-40 years with acute COVID-19. J is TRBJ2-1 and V is TRBV6-4; the D gene is possibly TRBD1 (6 bases). CDR3: CASSEDPGTREQFF. The CDR3 DNA is TGTGCCAGCAGTGAAGACCCCGGGACACGCGAGCAGTTCTTC.